This paragraph covers one TCR beta chain sequence. Data came from immunoSEQ multiplex PCR; TCRdb stores just in-frame clones and leaves some out. In the table there are 640,000 or so clones, approximately 87% of which are singletons. The germline gives CDR1 SGHRS, CDR2 YFSETQ. With 3 bases clipped from V and 8 bases from J, the junction kept 6 bases outside the gene matches. This CDR3 is 13 amino acids long. The entry originates in a study of shared T cell receptors in the human thymus. This sample was also put to use in a study of human thymus T cells. From that report: The people who donated were healthy Finnish babies having corrective surgery for congenital heart defects. Thymus specimens were resections from corrective heart surgery. Unrelated individuals reportedly shared highly overlapping thymic TCR repertoires.

Sample: thymocytes. This chain joins TRBV5-1 and TRBJ1-1; 8 positions agree with TRBD1. This TCR was recovered from a boy younger than two with a congenital heart defect. The CDR3 sequence: CASSSVTGAEAFF. In DNA, the CDR3 is TGCGCCAGCAGCTCCGTGACAGGGGCAGAAGCTTTCTTT.